This T cell receptor (beta chain) was captured by sequencing in a study of shared clonotypes between healthy human individuals. CD8 cells classed as naive were CD45RO-negative and positively selected for CCR7, excluding terminally differentiated effector memory CD45RA+ cells. Generated by immunoSEQ multiplex PCR, the TCRdb table keeps only in-frame clones and is missing some. The sample contains roughly 1,800,000 clones, roughly 95% of which appear only once. J gave up 3 bases and V 5 bases, and 4 bases lay outside the gene matches. Germline CDR1 and CDR2: SGHAT and FQNNGV. CDR3 length: 13 residues. The V call is TRBV11-2, the J call TRBJ2-7, with 7 bases identical to TRBD1. This receptor was taken from a man aged 18 to 35 in good health. Material for sequencing was naive CD8+ T cells sorted from blood. CDR3 sequence: CASSPRQGYEQYF. The CDR3 DNA reads as TGTGCCAGCAGCCCTCGACAGGGCTACGAGCAGTACTTC.